This T cell receptor beta chain was identified in a study of T cell repertoires in cytomegalovirus infection. The wider study: Matching HLA type and CMV infection were both indicated by public TCR beta signatures.

Whole-study findings and limits: Summed public TCR beta family frequency identified CMV carriers bearing the relevant HLA. Within the response measured ex vivo, HLA-C-restricted CMV-specific TCR beta clonotypes were dominant.

Germline V gene data show CDR1 as SNHLY and CDR2 as FYNNEI. V lost 0 bases and J lost 2, with 10 bases in between. This CDR3 region has 15 residues. TCRdb itself ran the reads through MiXCR, one entry per CDR3 protein. The sample shows about 700,000 distinct CDR3 sequences, around 32% of them seen only once. This clonotype has more than one count but fewer than ten. Its antigen is undetermined. Sequences were derived from cultured PBMCs, sampled from culture after CMV antigen stimulation. V is TRBV2 and J is TRBJ1-1; no clear D gene. This receptor was identified in a human donor in good health (CMV status not recorded). Some clones in this sample may be carry-over from other donors' samples. The CDR3 bases are TGTGCCAGCAGTGAAGCCCCCTCCGGAAACACTGAAGCTTTCTTT. Its translation is CASSEAPSGNTEAFF. Combining the CDR3 with reference TRBV2 and TRBJ1-1 gives the whole variable domain EPEVTQTPSHQVTQMGQEVILRCVPISNHLYFYWYRQILGQKVEFLVSFYNNEISEKSEIFDDQFSVERPDGSNFTLKIRSTKLEDSAMYFCASSEAPSGNTEAFFGQGTRLTVV.